This T cell receptor beta chain was found in a study of blood T cell repertoires in COVID-19. Study background: Researchers got acute and convalescent COVID-19 samples from the United States, Italy and Spain. Sources were T cells, B-cell-depleted T cells, or PBMCs; the material itself was cDNA or gDNA.

This CDR3 comprises 15 residues. Per germline, CDR1 SGHTA and CDR2 FQGNSA. V shed 4 bases, J shed 2 bases, and the junction held 3 bases outside the gene matches. In the authors' workflow: Amplification of reference gene primers was used by the study to estimate nucleated cell counts. Repertoires were generated with immunoSEQ multiplex PCR, while TCRdb's copy carries only in-frame clones and drops some. V and J calls plus clone size are reproduced from that table; the DNA served to infer D and trimming. The sample yields 280,000 or so clones, 83% seen once. The TCR originated in a woman in her forties or fifties who had recovered from COVID-19. Material for sequencing was peripheral blood. This chain links TRBV7-2 with TRBJ2-1; 9 positions agree with TRBD1. The CDR3 loop reads CASSSGQGTYNEQFF. The CDR3 region has the DNA TGTGCCAGCAGCTCGGGACAGGGCACCTACAATGAGCAGTTCTTC.